This entry describes one TCR beta chain. This was the immunoSEQ v3 assay. Here immunoSEQ multiplex PCR was the method, and the copy in TCRdb shows in-frame clones only, minus some. The table records around 50,000 clones, around four fifths of them present only once. The time point denotes: pre-treatment sample, taken before nivolumab and TIL therapy. These data originate in a study of TIL therapy for anti-PD-1-resistant metastatic lung cancer. Overall study: Tumors carried a median roughly 1.5 non-synonymous mutations per megabase.

Germline V gene lookup returns CDR1 DFQATT and CDR2 SNEGSKA (reference sequence). This CDR3 is 10 amino acids long. Trimming left V 3 bases short and J 9 bases short, with 3 bases between. V usage is TRBV20-1 and J usage is TRBJ1-6; D not resolved. The clonotype comes from a person between 25 and 80 years old with non-small cell lung cancer. Sequenced here: blood, sampled at baseline. The CDR3 DNA sequence: TGCAGTGCTAGCCCTTCACCCCTCCACTTT. Translation: CSASPSPLHF.